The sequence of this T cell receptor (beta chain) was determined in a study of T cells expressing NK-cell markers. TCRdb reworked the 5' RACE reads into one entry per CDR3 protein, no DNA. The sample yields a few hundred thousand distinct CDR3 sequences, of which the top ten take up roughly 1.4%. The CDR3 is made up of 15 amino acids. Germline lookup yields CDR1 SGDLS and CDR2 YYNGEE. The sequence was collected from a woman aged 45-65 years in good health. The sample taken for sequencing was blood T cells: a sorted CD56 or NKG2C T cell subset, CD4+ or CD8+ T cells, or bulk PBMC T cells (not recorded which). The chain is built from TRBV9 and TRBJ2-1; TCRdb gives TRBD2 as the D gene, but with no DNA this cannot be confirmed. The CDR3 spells CASSVDGTANNEQFF. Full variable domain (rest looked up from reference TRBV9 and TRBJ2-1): DSGVTQTPKHLITATGQRVTLRCSPRSGDLSVYWYQQSLDQGLQFLIQYYNGEERAKGNILERFSAQQFPDLHSELNLSSLELGDSALYFCASSVDGTANNEQFFGPGTRLTVL.